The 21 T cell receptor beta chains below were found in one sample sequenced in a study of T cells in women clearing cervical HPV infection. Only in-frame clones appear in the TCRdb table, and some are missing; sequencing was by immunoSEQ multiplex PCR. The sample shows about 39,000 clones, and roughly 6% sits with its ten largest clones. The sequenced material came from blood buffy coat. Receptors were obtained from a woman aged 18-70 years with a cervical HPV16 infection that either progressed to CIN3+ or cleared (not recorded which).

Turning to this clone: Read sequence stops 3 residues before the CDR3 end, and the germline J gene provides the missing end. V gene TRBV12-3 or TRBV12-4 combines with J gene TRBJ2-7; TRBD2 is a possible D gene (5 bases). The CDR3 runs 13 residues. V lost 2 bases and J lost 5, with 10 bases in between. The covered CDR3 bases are TGTGCCAGCAGTTTATCAGGTAGCGACGAG. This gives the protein CASSLSGSDE. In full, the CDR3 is CASSLSGSDEQYF.

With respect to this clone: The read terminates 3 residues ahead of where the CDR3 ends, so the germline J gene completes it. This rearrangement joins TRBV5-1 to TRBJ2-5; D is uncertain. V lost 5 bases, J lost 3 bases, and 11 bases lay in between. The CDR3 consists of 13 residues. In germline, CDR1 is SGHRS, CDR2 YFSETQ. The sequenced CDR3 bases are TGCGCCAGCAGAGGTTTGAATGAAGAGACC. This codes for CASRGLNEET. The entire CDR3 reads CASRGLNEETQYF.

The CDR3 DNA, read in part, is TGTGCCAGCAGTCCGGACTGGGACAATGAG. Translation gives CASSPDWDNE. The CDR3 as a whole reads CASSPDWDNEQFF. V usage is TRBV5-4 and J usage is TRBJ2-1, with D perhaps matching TRBD2 (5 bases). The CDR3 is cut off 3 residues early in the read; its end comes from the germline J gene. Germline CDR1 is SGHNT and CDR2 is YYREEE (reference sequence). V lost 5 bases and J 5 bases, leaving 11 bases between the germline ends. The CDR3 runs 13 residues.

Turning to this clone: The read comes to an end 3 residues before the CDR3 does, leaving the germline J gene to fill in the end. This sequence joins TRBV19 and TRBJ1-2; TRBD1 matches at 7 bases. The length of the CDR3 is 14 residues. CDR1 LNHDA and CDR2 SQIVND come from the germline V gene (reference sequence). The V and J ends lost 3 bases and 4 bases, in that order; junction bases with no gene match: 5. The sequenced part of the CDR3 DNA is TGTGCCAGTAGTATCACCGCAGGGGGCTATGGC. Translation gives CASSITAGGYG. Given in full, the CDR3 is CASSITAGGYGYTF.

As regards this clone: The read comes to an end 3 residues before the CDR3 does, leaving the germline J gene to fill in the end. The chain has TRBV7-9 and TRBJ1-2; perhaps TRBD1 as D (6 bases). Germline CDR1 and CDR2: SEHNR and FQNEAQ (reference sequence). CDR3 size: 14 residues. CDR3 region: CASSSRKIGTGYTF. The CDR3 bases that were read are TGTGCCAGCAGCTCGCGAAAGATCGGGACAGGC.

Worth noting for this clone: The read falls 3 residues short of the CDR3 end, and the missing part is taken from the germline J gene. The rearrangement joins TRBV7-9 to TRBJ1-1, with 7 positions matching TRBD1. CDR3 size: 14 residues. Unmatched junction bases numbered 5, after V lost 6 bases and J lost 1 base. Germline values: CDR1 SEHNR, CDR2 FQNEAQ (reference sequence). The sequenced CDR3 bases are TGTGCCAGCAGGACCGGGACAGCGAACACTGAA. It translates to CASRTGTANTE. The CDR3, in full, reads CASRTGTANTEAFF.

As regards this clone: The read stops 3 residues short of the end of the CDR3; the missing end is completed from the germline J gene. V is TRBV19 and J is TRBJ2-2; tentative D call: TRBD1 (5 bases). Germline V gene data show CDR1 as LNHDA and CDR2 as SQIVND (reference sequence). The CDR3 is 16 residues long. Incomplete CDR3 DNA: TGTGCCAGTAGTATAGATCAGGGCTCTGGGGCCAACGTG. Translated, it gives CASSIDQGSGANV. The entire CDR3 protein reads CASSIDQGSGANVLFF.

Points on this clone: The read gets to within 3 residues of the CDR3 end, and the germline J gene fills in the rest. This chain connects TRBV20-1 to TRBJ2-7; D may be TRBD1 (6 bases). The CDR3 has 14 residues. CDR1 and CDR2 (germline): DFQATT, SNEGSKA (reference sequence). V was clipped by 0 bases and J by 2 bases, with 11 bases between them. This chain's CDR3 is CSARDRTGTYEQYF. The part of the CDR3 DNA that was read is TGCAGTGCTAGAGATCGCACAGGGACCTACGAG.

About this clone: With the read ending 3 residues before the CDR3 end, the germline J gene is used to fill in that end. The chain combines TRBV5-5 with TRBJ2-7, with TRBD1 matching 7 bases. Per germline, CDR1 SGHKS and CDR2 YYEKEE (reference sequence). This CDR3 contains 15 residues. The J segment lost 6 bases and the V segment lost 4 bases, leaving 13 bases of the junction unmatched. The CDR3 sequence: CASSGGQLGSFEQYF. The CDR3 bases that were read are TGTGCCAGCAGCGGGGGACAGCTGGGGTCGTTCGAG.

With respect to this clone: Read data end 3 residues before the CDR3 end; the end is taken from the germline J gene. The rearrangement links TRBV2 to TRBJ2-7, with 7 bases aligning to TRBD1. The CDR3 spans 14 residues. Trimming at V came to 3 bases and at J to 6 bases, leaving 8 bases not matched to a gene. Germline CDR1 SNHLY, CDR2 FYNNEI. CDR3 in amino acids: CASSDRGGYGEQYF. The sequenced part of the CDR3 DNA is TGTGCCAGCAGTGATAGAGGGGGCTACGGCGAG.

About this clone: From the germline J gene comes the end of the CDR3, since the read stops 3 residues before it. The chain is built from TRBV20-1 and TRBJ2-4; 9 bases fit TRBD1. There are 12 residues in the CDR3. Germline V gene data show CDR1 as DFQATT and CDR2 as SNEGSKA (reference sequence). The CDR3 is CSATRQGDGQYF. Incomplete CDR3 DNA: TGCAGTGCCACCCGACAGGGGGATGGT.

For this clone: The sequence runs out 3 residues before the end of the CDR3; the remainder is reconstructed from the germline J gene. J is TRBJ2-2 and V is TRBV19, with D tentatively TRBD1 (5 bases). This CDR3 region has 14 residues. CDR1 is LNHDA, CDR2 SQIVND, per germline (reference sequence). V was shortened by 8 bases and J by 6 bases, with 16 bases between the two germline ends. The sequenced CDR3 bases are TGTGCCAGTTACGGACATTATAAGGCCGGGGAG. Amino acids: CASYGHYKAGE. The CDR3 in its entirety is CASYGHYKAGELFF.

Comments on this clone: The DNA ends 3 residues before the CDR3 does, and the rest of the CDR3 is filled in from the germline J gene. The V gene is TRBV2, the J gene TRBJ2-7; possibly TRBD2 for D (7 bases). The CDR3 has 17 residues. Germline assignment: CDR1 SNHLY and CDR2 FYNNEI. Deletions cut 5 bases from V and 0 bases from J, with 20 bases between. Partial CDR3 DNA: TGTGCCAGCAGTTCCCTTCGGGGGGCACTTTACTCCTACGAG. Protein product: CASSSLRGALYSYE. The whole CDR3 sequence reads CASSSLRGALYSYEQYF. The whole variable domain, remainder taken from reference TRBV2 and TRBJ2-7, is EPEVTQTPSHQVTQMGQEVILRCVPISNHLYFYWYRQILGQKVEFLVSFYNNEISEKSEIFDDQFSVERPDGSNFTLKIRSTKLEDSAMYFCASSSLRGALYSYEQYFGPGTRLTVT.

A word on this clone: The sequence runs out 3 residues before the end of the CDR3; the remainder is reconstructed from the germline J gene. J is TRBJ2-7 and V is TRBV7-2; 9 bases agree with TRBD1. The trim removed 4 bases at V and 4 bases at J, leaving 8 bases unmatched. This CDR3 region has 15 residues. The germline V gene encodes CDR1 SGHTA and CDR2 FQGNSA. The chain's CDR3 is CASSSTGGDLYEQYF. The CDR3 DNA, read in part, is TGTGCCAGCAGCTCAACAGGGGGCGATCTGTACGAG.

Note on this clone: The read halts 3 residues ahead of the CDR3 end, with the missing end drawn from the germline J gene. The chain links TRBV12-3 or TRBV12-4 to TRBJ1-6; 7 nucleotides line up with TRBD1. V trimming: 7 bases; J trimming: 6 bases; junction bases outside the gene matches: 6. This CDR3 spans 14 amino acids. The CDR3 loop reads CASKPGQLNSPLHF. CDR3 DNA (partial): TGTGCCAGCAAACCGGGACAGCTTAATTCACCC.

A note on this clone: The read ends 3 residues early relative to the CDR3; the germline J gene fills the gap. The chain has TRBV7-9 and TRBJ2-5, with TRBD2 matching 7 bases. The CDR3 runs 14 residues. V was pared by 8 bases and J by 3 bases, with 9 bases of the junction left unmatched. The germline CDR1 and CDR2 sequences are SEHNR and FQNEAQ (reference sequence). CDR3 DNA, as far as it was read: TGTGCCAGCTCGAAGCGGGGTCCTAAAGAGACC. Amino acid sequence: CASSKRGPKET. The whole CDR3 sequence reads CASSKRGPKETQYF.

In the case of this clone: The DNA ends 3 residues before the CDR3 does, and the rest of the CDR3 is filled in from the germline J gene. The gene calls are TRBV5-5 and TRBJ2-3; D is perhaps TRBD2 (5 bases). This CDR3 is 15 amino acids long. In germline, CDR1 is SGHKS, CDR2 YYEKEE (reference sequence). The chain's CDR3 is CASSLFGETQETQYF. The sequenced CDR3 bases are TGTGCCAGCAGCTTGTTCGGGGAAACCCAAGAGACG.

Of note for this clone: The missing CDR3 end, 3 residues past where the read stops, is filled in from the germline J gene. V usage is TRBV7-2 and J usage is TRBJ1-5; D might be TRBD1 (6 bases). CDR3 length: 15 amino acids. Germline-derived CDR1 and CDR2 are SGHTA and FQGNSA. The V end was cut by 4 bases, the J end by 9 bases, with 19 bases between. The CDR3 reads CASSSFRGGLGPQHF. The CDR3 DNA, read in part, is TGTGCCAGCAGCTCTTTTAGGGGGGGACTAGGGCCC.

CDR3 loop: CASSPSQANTEAFF. The sequenced CDR3 bases are TGTGCCAGCTCACCATCACAGGCGAACACTGAA. The V and J genes are TRBV18 and TRBJ1-1, with D possibly being TRBD1 (5 bases). The read comes to an end 3 residues before the CDR3 does, leaving the germline J gene to fill in the end. Trimming shortened V by 2 bases and J by 1 base, and 8 bases separated the two germline ends. The CDR3 extends over 14 amino acids. CDR1 KGHSH and CDR2 LQKENI come from the germline V gene.

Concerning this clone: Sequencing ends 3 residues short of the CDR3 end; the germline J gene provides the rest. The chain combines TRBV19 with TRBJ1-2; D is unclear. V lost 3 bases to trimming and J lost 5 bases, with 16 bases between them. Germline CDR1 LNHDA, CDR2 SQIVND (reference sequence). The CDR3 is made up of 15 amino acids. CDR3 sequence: CASSMDRGAGYGYTF. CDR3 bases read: TGTGCCAGTAGTATGGATCGGGGTGCGGGTTATGGC.

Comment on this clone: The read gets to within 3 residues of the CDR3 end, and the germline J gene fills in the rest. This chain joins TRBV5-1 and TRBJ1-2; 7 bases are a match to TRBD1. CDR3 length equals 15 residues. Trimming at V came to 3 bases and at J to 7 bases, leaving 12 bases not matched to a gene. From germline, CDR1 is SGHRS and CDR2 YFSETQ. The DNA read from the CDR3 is TGCGCCAGCAGCTCCCTGACAGGGCCGCCCGGTGGC. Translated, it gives CASSSLTGPPGG. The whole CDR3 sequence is CASSSLTGPPGGYTF.